One sample yielded the 21 T cell receptor beta chains listed below, sequenced in a study of patients and donors after allogeneic stem cell transplantation. TCRdb reprocessed the RT-PCR reads via MiXCR and lists one record per CDR3 protein. The sample lists around 82,000 distinct CDR3 sequences; roughly 5.2% were seen once. The sequencing sample was made of blood, either unsorted or a sorted T cell fraction (not recorded which). These receptors were taken from a human donor who was either an allogeneic HSCT recipient or a stem cell or donor lymphocyte infusion donor (not recorded which). It is not recorded whose cells these are; they may come from a transplant donor.

The table lists this clonotype with many counts. The CDR3: CASTRASGSDTQYF. CDR3 nucleotides: TGTGCCAGCACTAGGGCTAGCGGGAGTGATACGCAGTATTTT. This chain joins TRBV12-3 or TRBV12-4 and TRBJ2-3; 10 bases are a match to TRBD2. The CDR3 spans 14 residues. The junction had 7 bases not matched to a gene; V was cut back by 7 bases and J by 6 bases.

In its sample, this clonotype was seen many times. The J gene is TRBJ2-3, the V gene TRBV5-1, with D unresolved. Trimming removed 1 base at V and 2 bases at J, with 8 bases between. This CDR3 is 14 amino acids long. Germline values: CDR1 SGHRS, CDR2 YFSETQ. In DNA form, the CDR3 reads TGCGCCAGCAGCTTGAGAACCTACACAGATACGCAGTATTTT. Translated: CASSLRTYTDTQYF.

This clonotype has a count of ten or more. The chain combines TRBV29-1 with TRBJ2-3; 7 bases map to TRBD2. The ends lost 1 base at V and 15 bases at J; junction bases unmatched: 10. Germline assignment: CDR1 SQVTM and CDR2 ANQGSEA. The CDR3 is 12 residues long. The CDR3: CSVEGGGRARYF. The CDR3 nucleotides are TGCAGCGTTGAAGGGGGGGGTAGGGCCCGATATTTT.

In this sample, this clonotype turned up many times. The V call is TRBV6-1, the J call TRBJ1-6; D unresolved. V was cut by 8 bases and J by 0 bases, with 8 bases left in between. CDR3 size: 14 residues. CDR1 is MNHNS and CDR2 is SASEGT in the germline V gene. The CDR3 DNA sequence: TGTGCCAGCGCTCTGCCCTCCTATAATTCACCCCTCCACTTT. Protein sequence: CASALPSYNSPLHF.

This clonotype has at least ten counts. CDR3 sequence (DNA): TGTGCCAGCAGCGACAGGGGGTGGTTGGCTTTAGCAACTAATGAAAAACTGTTTTTT. Its translation is CASSDRGWLALATNEKLFF. The chain joins TRBV12-3 or TRBV12-4 to TRBJ1-4, with 9 bases matching TRBD1. J lost 0 bases, V lost 6 bases, and 14 bases had no gene match. CDR3 size: 19 residues.

This clonotype was detected ten times or more. This sequence joins TRBV4-2 and TRBJ2-1; TRBD2 matches 7 bases. Germline CDR1 and CDR2: LGHNA and YNFKEQ. The V gene end was trimmed by 0 bases and the J gene end by 4 bases; junction bases not matched to a gene: 6. The CDR3 spans 16 residues. The CDR3 sequence: CASSQDSTSKYNEQFF. In DNA form, the CDR3 reads TGTGCCAGCAGCCAAGATTCGACTAGCAAGTACAATGAGCAGTTCTTC.

V gene TRBV4-2 combines with J gene TRBJ2-7, with 9 bases that match TRBD1. The CDR3 extends over 14 amino acids. Trimming took 1 base from V and 6 from J; bases not matched to a gene: 4. Germline V gene data show CDR1 as LGHNA and CDR2 as YNFKEQ. The CDR3 coding sequence is TGTGCCAGCAGCCAAGGCCCGACAGGGGGCGAGCAGTACTTC. It specifies CASSQGPTGGEQYF.

This clonotype was detected many times. The genes are TRBV27 and TRBJ2-5, with 8 bases lining up with TRBD2. Germline CDR1 reads MNHEY; CDR2 reads SMNVEV (reference sequence). V lost 5 bases, J lost 2 bases, and 1 base stayed unmatched. The CDR3 consists of 13 residues. CDR3 coding DNA: TGTGCCAGCAGTCAGCGGGAGCAAGAGACCCAGTACTTC. This codes for CASSQREQETQYF.

This clonotype was detected only a few times. V and J are TRBV7-2 and TRBJ2-7, with a weak D call TRBD1 (6 bases). In germline, CDR1 is SGHTA, CDR2 FQGNSA. V was trimmed by 3 bases and J by 2 bases, leaving 11 bases between them. The CDR3 loop spans 14 amino acids. The CDR3 loop is CASSFQTGTYEQYF. The DNA of the CDR3 is TGTGCCAGCAGCTTCCAGACAGGCACCTACGAGCAGTACTTC. The complete variable domain, with remaining parts taken from reference TRBV7-2 and TRBJ2-7, reads GAGVSQSPSNKVTEKGKDVELRCDPISGHTALYWYRQSLGQGLEFLIYFQGNSAPDKSGLPSDRFSAERTGGSVSTLTIQRTQQEDSAVYLCASSFQTGTYEQYFGPGTRLTVT.

At least ten counts were recorded for this clonotype. This chain joins TRBV3-1 and TRBJ2-7, with D perhaps matching TRBD2 (6 bases). The CDR3 extends over 15 amino acids. Germline CDR1 is LGHDT and CDR2 is YNNKEL (reference sequence). Deletions cut 2 bases from V and 0 bases from J, with 11 bases between. CDR3 DNA sequence: TGTGCCAGCAGCCAATGGGGGGTGAGCTCCTACGAGCAGTACTTC. Its translation: CASSQWGVSSYEQYF.

This clonotype was recorded only once. The chain is built from TRBV20-1 and TRBJ2-3; 7 bases match TRBD2. The CDR3 runs 15 residues. V lost 5 bases to trimming and J lost 3 bases; unmatched junction nucleotides: 11. Germline CDR1 is DFQATT and CDR2 is SNEGSKA (reference sequence). CDR3 nucleotide sequence: TGCAGTGCTCCCCCTGGGCGGGGGAGAACAGATACGCAGTATTTT. This gives the protein CSAPPGRGRTDTQYF.

This clonotype was seen a handful of times. The chain recombines TRBV14 with TRBJ1-1; 7 positions agree with TRBD1. V lost 6 bases to trimming and J lost 1 base; unmatched junction nucleotides: 8. Germline CDR1 is SGHDN and CDR2 is FVKESK. This CDR3 has 15 amino acids. The chain's CDR3 is CASSYTGARNTEAFF. Written as DNA, the CDR3 is TGTGCCAGCAGTTATACAGGGGCGAGGAACACTGAAGCTTTCTTT.

This clonotype was seen at least ten times. The chain links TRBV4-1 to TRBJ2-3; D may correspond to TRBD1 or TRBD2 (5 bases each). Trimming took off 4 bases at V and 6 bases at J, with 14 bases between the two ends. The V gene's germline CDR1 is MGHRA and CDR2 YSYEKL. The CDR3 loop spans 14 amino acids. Written as DNA, the CDR3 is TGCGCCAGCAGCCCCCCCGGGACCCCTGATACGCAGTATTTT. It encodes CASSPPGTPDTQYF.

In this sample, this clonotype turned up a few times. The rearrangement joins TRBV27 to TRBJ2-7; tentatively, D is TRBD1 (6 bases). The germline gives CDR1 MNHEY, CDR2 SMNVEV (reference sequence). V was shortened by 4 bases and J by 3 bases, with 10 bases between the two germline ends. This CDR3 is built from 13 residues. CDR3 amino acids: CASSSPTGYEQYF. In nucleotides, the CDR3 is TGTGCCAGCAGTTCCCCGACAGGCTACGAGCAGTACTTC.

The V call is TRBV5-6, the J call TRBJ2-5, with TRBD1 matching 9 bases. J lost 4 bases, V lost 4 bases, and 5 bases had no gene match. The CDR3 sequence is 14 residues long. Germline V gene lookup returns CDR1 SGHDT and CDR2 YYEEEE. The CDR3 region is CASSTDRGRETQYF. CDR3 DNA sequence: TGTGCCAGCAGCACGGACAGGGGACGAGAGACCCAGTACTTC.

This clonotype was observed many times. The V and J genes are TRBV3-1 and TRBJ2-4; TRBD2 matches at 10 bases. The CDR3 length is 14 residues. Germline CDR1 is LGHDT and CDR2 is YNNKEL (reference sequence). V trimming: 1 base; J trimming: 13 bases; junction bases outside the gene matches: 7. The CDR3 loop is CASSQVLAGDPQYF. The CDR3 DNA reads as TGTGCCAGCAGCCAAGTTCTAGCGGGGGACCCACAGTACTTC.

This clonotype was counted many times. The chain carries TRBV29-1 and TRBJ1-1, with unresolved D. V gave up 7 bases and J gave up 5 bases, with 17 bases separating them. Germline assignment: CDR1 SQVTM and CDR2 ANQGSEA. This CDR3 region has 13 residues. CDR3 DNA sequence: TGCAGCGCCGAGGAGAATCTGGAGACTGAAGCTTTCTTT. Protein: CSAEENLETEAFF.

The chain joins TRBV5-1 to TRBJ1-1, with 7 positions matching TRBD1. This CDR3 is built from 14 residues. Germline V lookup: CDR1 SGHRS, CDR2 YFSETQ. The J segment lost 12 bases and the V segment lost 4 bases, leaving 15 bases of the junction unmatched. CDR3 in DNA: TGCGCCAGCAGCCAGGGGGGGGGCACCGCAGTCTCTTTCTTT. Translating gives CASSQGGGTAVSFF.

This clonotype came up many times. This chain joins TRBV3-1 and TRBJ2-1; D possibly matches TRBD1 or TRBD2 (6 bases each). CDR1 is LGHDT and CDR2 is YNNKEL in the germline V gene (reference sequence). The CDR3 extends over 16 amino acids. The V gene lost 2 bases and the J gene lost 5 bases, with 16 bases spanning the gap. In DNA form, the CDR3 reads TGTGCCAGCAGCCAATGGGGGACAAGGGAGGACAATGAGCAGTTCTTC. Translating gives CASSQWGTREDNEQFF.

This clonotype was seen many times. V gene TRBV7-2 combines with J gene TRBJ2-2, with 8 bases aligning to TRBD2. V shed 5 bases and J 6 bases; nucleotides not matched to a gene: 11. CDR1 and CDR2 from the germline V gene are SGHTA and FQGNSA. The CDR3 loop spans 16 amino acids. The CDR3 nucleotides read TGTGCCAGCAGCCTAACTAGCGGTTTTGCGCCCGGGGAGCTGTTTTTT. Translated: CASSLTSGFAPGELFF.

A few counts support this clonotype. The V and J genes are TRBV20-1 and TRBJ2-7; 12 bases fit TRBD2. V shed 5 bases and J 5 bases; nucleotides not matched to a gene: 4. CDR3 length: 13 residues. CDR1 DFQATT and CDR2 SNEGSKA come from the germline V gene (reference sequence). The CDR3 is CSAQTSGSNEQYF. The DNA for the CDR3 is TGCAGTGCTCAGACTAGCGGGAGCAACGAGCAGTACTTC.